The clone carrying this TCR beta chain showed up many times. Antigen: not known. The data stem from a study of molecular identifiers for immune sequencing clone quantification. Per the germline V gene, CDR1 is MNHEY and CDR2 is SVGEGT. The length of the CDR3 is 13 residues. Trimming pared 1 base from V and 3 bases from J, leaving 7 bases between. Using its own MiXCR run on the PCR reads, TCRdb lists one record per CDR3 protein. This sample has 75,000 to 100,000 distinct CDR3 sequences; under 20% occur once, and the top ten carry about 0.85%. Broader study findings: Clonotypes surpassing 20 RNA copies contained over 98% of effector molecules, versus under 1% in naive cells.

The receptor was derived from a human donor in good health. Some libraries in this study had Jurkat cell RNA spiked in. The V and J genes are TRBV6-2 or TRBV6-3 and TRBJ2-7; D is perhaps TRBD1 or TRBD2 (5 bases each). The material sequenced was naive CD8+ T cells from blood, with Jurkat cell RNA spiked in. Described subset: FACS-sorted CD8+CD4-CCR7+CD45RA+ naive T cells. DNA of the CDR3: TGTGCCAGCAGTTACTTTGGGGGCTACGAGCAGTACTTC. Translating it yields CASSYFGGYEQYF.